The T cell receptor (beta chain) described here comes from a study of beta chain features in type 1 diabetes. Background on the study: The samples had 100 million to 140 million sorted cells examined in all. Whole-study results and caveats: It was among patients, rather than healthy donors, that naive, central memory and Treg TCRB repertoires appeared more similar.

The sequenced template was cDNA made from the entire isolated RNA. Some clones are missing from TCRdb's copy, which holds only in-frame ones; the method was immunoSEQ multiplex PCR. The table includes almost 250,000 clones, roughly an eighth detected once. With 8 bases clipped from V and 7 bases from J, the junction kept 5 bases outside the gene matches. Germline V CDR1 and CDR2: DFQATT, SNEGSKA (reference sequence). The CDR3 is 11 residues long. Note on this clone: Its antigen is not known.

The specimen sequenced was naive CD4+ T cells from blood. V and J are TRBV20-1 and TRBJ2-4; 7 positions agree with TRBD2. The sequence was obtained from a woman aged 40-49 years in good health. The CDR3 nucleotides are TGCAGTCCCATGGGGGGGAACATTCAGTACTTC. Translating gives CSPMGGNIQYF.